This TCR beta chain was observed in a study of cytomegalovirus exposure and HLA in healthy donors. The study ran its PCR with 60 Vbeta and 13 Jbeta primers. The protocol was immunoSEQ multiplex PCR, while the TCRdb copy is restricted to in-frame clones and leaves out a portion. The sample contains 130,000 or so clones, 80% of which appear only once. Remarks on this clone: Its antigen is not known.

CDR1 and CDR2 from the germline V gene are MDHEN and SYDVKM. With 7 bases clipped from V and 3 bases from J, the junction kept 9 bases outside the gene matches. This CDR3 has 15 amino acids. Whole-study results and caveats: With further analysis later on, most CMV-associated TCR beta chains appeared HLA-restricted.

This sequence was found in a man aged 25 to 40 in good health and CMV-seronegative. V usage is TRBV28 and J usage is TRBJ2-7, with 10 bases matching TRBD2. The specimen sequenced was PBMCs. CDR3 amino acids: CASTNLGTSVYEQYF. DNA of the CDR3: TGTGCCAGCACCAACCTCGGGACTAGCGTCTACGAGCAGTACTTC.